The following is a TCR beta chain sequence with its context. With 0 bases clipped from V and 1 base from J, the junction kept 4 bases outside the gene matches. CDR1 is SGHRS, CDR2 YFSETQ, per germline. This CDR3 spans 17 amino acids. These data come from a study of blood T cell repertoires in COVID-19. Study overall: T cells, B-cell-depleted T cells, or PBMCs supplied cDNA or gDNA.

In the original analysis: Amplification with reference gene primers provided the estimates of nucleated cell counts. Assay used: immunoSEQ multiplex PCR; TCRdb lists only in-frame clones, some missing. V, J and clone size derive from that table, while D and trimming were established from the DNA sequence. The table includes approximately 63,000 clones, almost 90% detected once. This chain joins TRBV5-1 and TRBJ2-3, with 11 nucleotides matching TRBD2. This receptor was identified in a woman older than 75 with active COVID-19. Sequencing used peripheral blood. The CDR3, as DNA: TGCGCCAGCAGCTTGGATCCACTAGCGGGGGGCACAGATACGCAGTATTTT. The encoded protein is CASSLDPLAGGTDTQYF.